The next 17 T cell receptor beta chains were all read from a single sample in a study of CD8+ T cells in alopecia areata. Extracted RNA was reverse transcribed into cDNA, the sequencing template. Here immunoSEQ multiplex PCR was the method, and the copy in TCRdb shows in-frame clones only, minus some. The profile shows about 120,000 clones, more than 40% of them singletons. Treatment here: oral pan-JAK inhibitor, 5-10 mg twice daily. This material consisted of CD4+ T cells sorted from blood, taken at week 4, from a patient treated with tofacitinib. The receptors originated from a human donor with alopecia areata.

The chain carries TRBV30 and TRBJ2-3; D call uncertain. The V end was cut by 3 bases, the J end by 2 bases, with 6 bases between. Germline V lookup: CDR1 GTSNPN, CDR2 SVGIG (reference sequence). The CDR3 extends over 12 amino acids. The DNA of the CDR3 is TGTGCCTGGAGGGCCTTCACAGATACGCAGTATTTT. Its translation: CAWRAFTDTQYF.

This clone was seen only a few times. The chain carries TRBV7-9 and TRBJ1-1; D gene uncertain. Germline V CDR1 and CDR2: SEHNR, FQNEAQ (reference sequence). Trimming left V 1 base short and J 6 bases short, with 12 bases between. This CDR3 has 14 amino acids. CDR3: CASSLVTIGAEAFF. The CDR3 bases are TGTGCCAGCAGCTTAGTCACAATCGGGGCTGAAGCTTTCTTT.

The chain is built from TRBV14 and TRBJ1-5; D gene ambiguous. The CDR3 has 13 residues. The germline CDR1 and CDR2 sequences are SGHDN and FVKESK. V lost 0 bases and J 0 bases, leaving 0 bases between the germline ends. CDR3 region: CASSQDSNQPQHF. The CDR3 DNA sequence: TGTGCCAGCAGCCAAGATAGCAATCAGCCCCAGCATTTT.

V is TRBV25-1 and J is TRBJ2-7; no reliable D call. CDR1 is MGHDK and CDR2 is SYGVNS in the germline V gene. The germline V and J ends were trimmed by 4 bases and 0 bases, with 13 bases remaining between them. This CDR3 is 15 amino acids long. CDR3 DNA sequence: TGTGCCAGCAGTGGGCCAGAGACGTTCTCCTACGAGCAGTACTTC. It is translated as CASSGPETFSYEQYF.

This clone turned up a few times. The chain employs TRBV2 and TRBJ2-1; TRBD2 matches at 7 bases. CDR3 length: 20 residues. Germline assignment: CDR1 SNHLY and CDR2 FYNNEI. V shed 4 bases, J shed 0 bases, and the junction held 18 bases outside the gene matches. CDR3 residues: CASSGSQRGSAYSSYNEQFF. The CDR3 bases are TGTGCCAGCAGTGGGTCCCAGCGGGGCTCTGCCTATAGCTCCTACAATGAGCAGTTCTTC.

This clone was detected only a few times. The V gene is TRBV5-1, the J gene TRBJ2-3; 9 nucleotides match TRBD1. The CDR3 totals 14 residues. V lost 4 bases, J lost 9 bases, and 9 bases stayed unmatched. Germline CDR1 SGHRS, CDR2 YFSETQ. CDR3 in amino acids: CASSPDTTGGTQYF. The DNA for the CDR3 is TGCGCCAGCAGCCCGGACACAACAGGGGGCACGCAGTATTTT.

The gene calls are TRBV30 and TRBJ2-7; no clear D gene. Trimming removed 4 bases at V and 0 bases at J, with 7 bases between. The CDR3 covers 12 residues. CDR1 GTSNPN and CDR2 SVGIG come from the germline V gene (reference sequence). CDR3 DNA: TGTGCCTGGACAAAGGTCTCCTACGAGCAGTACTTC. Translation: CAWTKVSYEQYF.

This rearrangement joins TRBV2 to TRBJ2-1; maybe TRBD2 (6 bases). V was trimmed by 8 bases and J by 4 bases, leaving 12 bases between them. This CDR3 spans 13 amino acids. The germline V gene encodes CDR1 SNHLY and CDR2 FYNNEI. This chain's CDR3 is CASGEAAYNEQFF. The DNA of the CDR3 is TGTGCCAGCGGGGAGGCTGCTTACAATGAGCAGTTCTTC.

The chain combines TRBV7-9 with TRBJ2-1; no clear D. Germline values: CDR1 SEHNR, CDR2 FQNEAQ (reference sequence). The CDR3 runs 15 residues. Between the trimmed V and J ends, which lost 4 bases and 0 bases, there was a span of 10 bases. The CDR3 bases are TGTGCCAGCAGCTCCGGGTCGAGCTCCTACAATGAGCAGTTCTTC. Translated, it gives CASSSGSSSYNEQFF.

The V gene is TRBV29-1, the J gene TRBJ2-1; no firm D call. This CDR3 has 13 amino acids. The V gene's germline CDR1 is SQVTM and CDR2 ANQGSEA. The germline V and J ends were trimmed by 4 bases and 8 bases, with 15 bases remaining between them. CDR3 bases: TGCAGCGTTGGCCTACACCTGGGCGATGAGCAGTTCTTC. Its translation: CSVGLHLGDEQFF.

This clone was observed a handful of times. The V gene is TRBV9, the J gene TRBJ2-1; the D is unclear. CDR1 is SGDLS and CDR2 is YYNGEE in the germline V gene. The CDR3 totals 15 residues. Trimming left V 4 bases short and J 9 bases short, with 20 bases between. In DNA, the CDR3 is TGTGCCAGCAGCCCTAGGACGGCTGACTTAAGTGAGCAGTTCTTC. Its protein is CASSPRTADLSEQFF.

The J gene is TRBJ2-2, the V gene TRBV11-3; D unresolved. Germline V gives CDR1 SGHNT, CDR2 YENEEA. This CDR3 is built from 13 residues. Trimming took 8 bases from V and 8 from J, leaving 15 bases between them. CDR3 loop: CASAEGPAGELFF. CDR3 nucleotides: TGTGCCAGCGCAGAAGGACCGGCGGGGGAGCTGTTTTTT.

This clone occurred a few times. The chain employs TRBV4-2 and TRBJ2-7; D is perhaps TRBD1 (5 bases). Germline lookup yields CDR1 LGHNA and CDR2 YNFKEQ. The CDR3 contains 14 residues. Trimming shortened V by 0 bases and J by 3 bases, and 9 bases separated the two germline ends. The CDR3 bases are TGTGCCAGCAGCCAAGAACAGGAACTCTACGAGCAGTACTTC. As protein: CASSQEQELYEQYF.

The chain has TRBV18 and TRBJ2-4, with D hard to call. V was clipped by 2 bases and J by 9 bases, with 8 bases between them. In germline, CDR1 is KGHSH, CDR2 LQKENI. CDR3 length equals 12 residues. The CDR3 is CASSPSTSIQYF. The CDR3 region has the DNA TGTGCCAGCTCACCAAGTACGAGCATTCAGTACTTC.

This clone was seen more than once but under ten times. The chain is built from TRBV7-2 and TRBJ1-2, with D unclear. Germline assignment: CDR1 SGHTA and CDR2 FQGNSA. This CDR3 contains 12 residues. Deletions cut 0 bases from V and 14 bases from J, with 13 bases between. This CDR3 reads CASSLAEQARTF. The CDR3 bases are TGTGCCAGCAGCTTAGCGGAGCAGGCGAGAACCTTC.

In nucleotides, the CDR3 is TGTGCCAGCAGTCCAGACCTCAGAGGAGGCTACACCTTC. Translation gives CASSPDLRGGYTF. V is TRBV6-4 and J is TRBJ1-2, with unresolved D. From germline, CDR1 is MRHNA and CDR2 SNTAGT. The CDR3 runs 13 residues. The V end was cut by 5 bases, the J end by 8 bases, with 15 bases between.

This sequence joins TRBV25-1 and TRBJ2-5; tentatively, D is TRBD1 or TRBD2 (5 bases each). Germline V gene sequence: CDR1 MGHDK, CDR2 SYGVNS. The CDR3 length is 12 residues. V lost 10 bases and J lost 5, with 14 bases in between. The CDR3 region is CAMGDPLETQYF. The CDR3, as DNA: TGTGCCATGGGGGACCCCCTGGAGACCCAGTACTTC.